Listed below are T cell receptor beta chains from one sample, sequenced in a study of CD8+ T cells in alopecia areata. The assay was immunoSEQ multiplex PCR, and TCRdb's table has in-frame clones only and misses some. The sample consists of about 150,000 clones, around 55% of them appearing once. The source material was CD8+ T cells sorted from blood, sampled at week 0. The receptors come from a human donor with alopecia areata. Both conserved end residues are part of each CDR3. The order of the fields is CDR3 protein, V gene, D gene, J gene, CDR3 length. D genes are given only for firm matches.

CASSPAQRGDINQPQHF TRBV7-2 . TRBJ1-5 17
CAWREPGHGPYEQYF TRBV30 . TRBJ2-7 15
CASSLGPGTDTQYF TRBV13 . TRBJ2-3 14
CSVEPPSGGVNEQFF TRBV29-1 TRBD2 TRBJ2-1 15
CASSLDGRDQPQHF TRBV7-2 . TRBJ1-5 14
CASRTGTGKGDF TRBV5-6 TRBD1 TRBJ2-7 12
CASNGGDRGTYEQYF TRBV9 TRBD1 TRBJ2-7 15
CASSLKWGNTEAFF TRBV7-9 . TRBJ1-1 14
CAISETYEQYF TRBV10-3 . TRBJ2-7 11
CASSRLTSGITDTQYF TRBV5-6 TRBD2 TRBJ2-3 16
CASSLGTASTDTQYF TRBV19 . TRBJ2-3 15
CASSHQWRGGPTGELFF TRBV4-3 TRBD2 TRBJ2-2 17
CASSLMGRFYGYTF TRBV7-9 . TRBJ1-2 14
CASSLDRGRRGYTF TRBV6-1 TRBD1 TRBJ1-2 14
CSVESGNEQFF TRBV29-1 . TRBJ2-1 11
CASSPGAGANVLTF TRBV6-5 . TRBJ2-6 14
CATRDGPVDNSPLHF TRBV19 . TRBJ1-6 15
CASSSTQGTEAFF TRBV7-6 . TRBJ1-1 13
CASSLVLAGSSETQYF TRBV7-6 TRBD2 TRBJ2-5 16
CASSPGTGGYEQYF TRBV14 TRBD1 TRBJ2-7 14
CASSQDRVGQSSYEQYF TRBV4-1 TRBD1 TRBJ2-7 17
CASSQSYRRSYNEQFF TRBV4-3 . TRBJ2-1 16
CASSSLDLAADTQYF TRBV27 . TRBJ2-3 15
CASSSGYGEQFF TRBV11-2 . TRBJ2-1 12
CATGDSTYEQYF TRBV7-9 . TRBJ2-7 12
CASSRGQGVGYTF TRBV7-9 TRBD1 TRBJ1-2 13
CAWDLGPGDEQYF TRBV30 . TRBJ2-7 13
CASSQGFSGTDTQYF TRBV14 . TRBJ2-3 15
CAWEAGLGDTQYF TRBV30 TRBD2 TRBJ2-3 13
CASSQDKTLYGYTF TRBV4-3 . TRBJ1-2 14
CSVTGGQVVSTEAFF TRBV29-1 TRBD1 TRBJ1-1 15
CASTQETSVGELFF TRBV2 TRBD2 TRBJ2-2 14
CSVVLGPQQYF TRBV29-1 . TRBJ2-7 11
CASSSAESTDTQYF TRBV7-9 . TRBJ2-3 14
CASSFLPGSGYEQFF TRBV5-1 . TRBJ2-1 15
CSVATLNTEAFF TRBV29-1 . TRBJ1-1 12
CASSSDRGRDGYTF TRBV7-9 TRBD1 TRBJ1-2 14
CASSLRTGGLNYEQYF TRBV11-2 TRBD1 TRBJ2-7 16
CASTAGGNSPLHF TRBV19 TRBD1 TRBJ1-6 13
CAWSVLGVEGYTF TRBV30 . TRBJ1-2 13
CATSREGTSGGYNEQFF TRBV15 TRBD2 TRBJ2-1 17
CASSLASGEESYEQYF TRBV13 TRBD2 TRBJ2-7 16
CASSQSRLEYEQYF TRBV4-3 . TRBJ2-7 14
CASSNRDNQETQYF TRBV7-6 . TRBJ2-5 14
CASIGDGNTEAFF TRBV27 . TRBJ1-1 13
CASSESAIGTDTQYF TRBV6-1 . TRBJ2-3 15
CACRPRQGTSTDTQYF TRBV30 TRBD1 TRBJ2-3 16
CASSSLGAGTPGNEQFF TRBV11-2 TRBD2 TRBJ2-1 17
CASSVATARDVDGYTF TRBV9 . TRBJ1-2 16
CASSFSVNNEQFF TRBV27 . TRBJ2-1 13
CASSYPRAETNSPLHF TRBV6-7 . TRBJ1-6 16
CASSEGTEALNYGYTF TRBV2 . TRBJ1-2 16
CSVVGDSSGANVLTF TRBV29-1 TRBD1 TRBJ2-6 15